Listed here is a single T cell receptor (beta chain). Its matching antigen is unknown. The PCR contained 60 Vbeta and 13 Jbeta primers. Measured with immunoSEQ multiplex PCR; TCRdb has only the in-frame clones, and not every one. This sample has 120,000 to 150,000 clones, with about 82% found just once. Germline V lookup: CDR1 MRHNA, CDR2 SNTAGT. Germline trimming cut 6 bases from V and 0 bases from J; bases unmatched to any gene: 7. The CDR3 runs to 17 residues. These data come from a study of cytomegalovirus exposure and HLA in healthy donors. In the study overall: Among the roughly 400 genotyped donors, 65% to 85% were placed in the Caucasian-associated ancestry cluster.

Notes on the study in general: HLA alleles were associated with around 17,000 TCR beta sequences in a later analysis at 0.05 false discovery rate.

This chain uses TRBV6-4 with TRBJ2-2; the match to TRBD1 covers 10 bases. Sequenced sample: PBMCs. The sequence was obtained from a woman between 40 and 50 years old in good health and CMV-seropositive. The CDR3 DNA reads as TGTGCCAGCAGCAGACAGGGGGCGCGTCCGAACACCGGGGAGCTGTTTTTT. Its translation: CASSRQGARPNTGELFF.